This T cell receptor (beta chain) was observed in a study of blood T cell repertoires in COVID-19. Overall study: Sample material is recorded as cDNA or gDNA derived from T cells, B-cell-depleted T cells, or PBMCs.

Using immunoSEQ multiplex PCR, the repertoire was profiled, and TCRdb retains in-frame clones only, with some absent. The sample has roughly 300,000 clones, 84% seen once; the top ten hold more than 1.2%. Germline CDR1 MNHNS, CDR2 SASEGT. The V end lost 4 bases, the J end lost 0 bases, and 18 bases lay between the germline ends. This CDR3 is built from 17 residues. The Seattle patients, enrolled during active infection, were followed longitudinally. Input material: peripheral blood. The sequence was obtained from a human donor with COVID-19, enrolled during active disease. The donor label of this sample is uncertain. The chain carries TRBV6-1 and TRBJ1-1, with D uncertain. CDR3 coding DNA: TGTGCCAGCAGTGCCGGGAGGAGGGCCGCGGTGAACACTGAAGCTTTCTTT. It encodes CASSAGRRAAVNTEAFF.